Below, 32 T cell receptor beta chains from the same sample are listed, as sequenced in a study of shared clonotypes between healthy human individuals. Method: immunoSEQ multiplex PCR; TCRdb's copy keeps in-frame clones and lacks some. The data contain hundreds of thousands of clones, roughly 70% of them singletons. Sequenced material: memory CD4+ T cells sorted from blood. Noted subset: CD45RA-negative fraction. These receptors all come from a woman aged 25 to 39 in good health.

This rearrangement joins TRBV11-1 to TRBJ2-2, with a tentative D call TRBD2 (6 bases). The CDR3 is 16 residues long. The V end was cut by 5 bases, the J end by 0 bases, with 13 bases between. CDR1 and CDR2 from the germline V gene are SGHAT and FQDESV (reference sequence). CDR3 DNA: TGTGCCAGCAGCCCGCTAGCGCCACCGAACACCGGGGAGCTGTTTTTT. Protein product: CASSPLAPPNTGELFF.

This chain links TRBV27 with TRBJ1-4, with 7 bases lining up with TRBD1. Germline CDR1 MNHEY, CDR2 SMNVEV (reference sequence). The CDR3 totals 14 residues. V lost 6 bases to trimming and J lost 5 bases; unmatched junction nucleotides: 6. The CDR3 spells CASRPGQWNEKLFF. CDR3 in DNA: TGTGCCAGCAGGCCGGGACAGTGGAATGAAAAACTGTTTTTT.

The chain uses TRBV10-3 and TRBJ2-1; 7 bases fit TRBD1. The V gene end was trimmed by 6 bases and the J gene end by 5 bases; junction bases not matched to a gene: 10. Per germline, CDR1 ENHRY and CDR2 SYGVKD. This CDR3 spans 15 amino acids. CDR3 in DNA: TGTGCCATCAGGCCCCGGGACAGTCCTCACAATGAGCAGTTCTTC. This sequence encodes CAIRPRDSPHNEQFF.

This chain uses TRBV2 with TRBJ1-1, with D maybe TRBD1 (5 bases). CDR3 length: 14 residues. Germline-derived CDR1 and CDR2 are SNHLY and FYNNEI. Deletions cut 1 base from V and 10 bases from J, with 16 bases between. CDR3: CASSEEGRITGAFF. The CDR3 nucleotides read TGTGCCAGCAGTGAAGAGGGACGAATCACGGGAGCTTTCTTT.

V gene TRBV7-8 combines with J gene TRBJ2-7, with TRBD2 matching over 14 bases. Unmatched junction bases numbered 6, after V lost 2 bases and J lost 6 bases. Germline CDR1 and CDR2: SGHVS and FQNEAQ. The CDR3 is 16 amino acids. CDR3 DNA sequence: TGTGCCAGCAGCTTACGAGGGGGACTAGCGGGAGTCGAGCAGTACTTC. Translated, it gives CASSLRGGLAGVEQYF.

The chain couples TRBV27 to TRBJ1-5; D is ambiguous. Trimming left V 6 bases short and J 1 base short, with 16 bases between. Germline CDR1 MNHEY, CDR2 SMNVEV (reference sequence). The CDR3 covers 16 residues. DNA for the CDR3: TGTGCCAGCAGGCCAGACGGGGTGCGAAGCAATCAGCCCCAGCATTTT. Translating it yields CASRPDGVRSNQPQHF.

The V gene is TRBV5-4, the J gene TRBJ1-2; a possible D gene is TRBD1 (5 bases). Trimming stripped 4 bases from V and 5 bases from J, with 15 bases between. Germline assignment: CDR1 SGHNT and CDR2 YYREEE (reference sequence). CDR3 length equals 14 residues. The CDR3 spells CASSGDGGIYGYTF. The CDR3 DNA is TGTGCCAGCAGCGGAGACGGGGGTATTTATGGCTACACCTTC. Combining the CDR3 with reference TRBV5-4 and TRBJ1-2 gives the whole variable domain ETGVTQSPTHLIKTRGQQVTLRCSSQSGHNTVSWYQQALGQGPQFIFQYYREEENGRGNFPPRFSGLQFPNYSSELNVNALELDDSALYLCASSGDGGIYGYTFGSGTRLTVV.

Note on this clone: The same CDR3 is also encoded by other DNA sequences in this sample. The J gene is TRBJ2-1, the V gene TRBV5-1, with D perhaps matching TRBD1 (6 bases). This CDR3 is 15 amino acids long. V lost 3 bases, J lost 0 bases, and 10 bases lay in between. Germline V lookup: CDR1 SGHRS, CDR2 YFSETQ. The CDR3 loop is CASSSDSNSYNEQFF. For the CDR3, the DNA is TGCGCCAGCAGCTCGGACAGTAACTCCTACAATGAGCAGTTCTTC.

This chain joins TRBV19 and TRBJ1-4, with D possibly being TRBD1 (6 bases). Germline values: CDR1 LNHDA, CDR2 SQIVND (reference sequence). The CDR3 spans 11 residues. The V and J ends lost 9 bases and 8 bases respectively, with 10 bases between them. CDR3 nucleotide sequence: TGTGCCAGCCACCAGGGGGAAAAACTGTTTTTT. Residues: CASHQGEKLFF.

The chain combines TRBV28 with TRBJ1-5; TRBD1 is a possible D gene (5 bases). CDR3 length: 12 residues. The germline V and J ends were trimmed by 7 bases and 4 bases, with 8 bases remaining between them. The germline V gene encodes CDR1 MDHEN and CDR2 SYDVKM. DNA of the CDR3: TGTGCCAGCACGGGGCCGAATCAGCCCCAGCATTTT. Translating it yields CASTGPNQPQHF.

CDR3: CASSPLGGNTEAFF. In DNA, the CDR3 is TGTGCCAGCTCACCCTTAGGGGGGAACACTGAAGCTTTCTTT. The rearrangement uses TRBV18 and TRBJ1-1; D might be TRBD1 (6 bases). CDR3 size: 14 residues. CDR1 is KGHSH and CDR2 is LQKENI in the germline V gene. The germline V and J ends were trimmed by 3 bases and 1 base, with 9 bases remaining between them.

This CDR3 is CASSSSTGKGVTEAFF. CDR3 nucleotides: TGTGCCAGCAGTTCCTCCACAGGGAAAGGGGTCACTGAAGCTTTCTTT. V usage is TRBV28 and J usage is TRBJ1-1, with D possibly being TRBD1 (6 bases). V was shortened by 4 bases and J by 4 bases, with 19 bases between the two germline ends. CDR3 size: 16 residues. Germline CDR1 reads MDHEN; CDR2 reads SYDVKM.

Only one count was recorded for this clone. The chain combines TRBV11-3 with TRBJ2-1; 10 bases line up with TRBD1. This CDR3 has 18 residues. Germline V CDR1 and CDR2: SGHNT, YENEEA. Unmatched junction bases numbered 14, after V lost 5 bases and J lost 4 bases. CDR3 region: CASSPSSLTGGKYNEQFF. For the CDR3, the DNA is TGTGCCAGCAGCCCATCCAGCCTGACAGGGGGCAAGTACAATGAGCAGTTCTTC.

The chain joins TRBV7-9 to TRBJ1-1, with a tentative D call TRBD1 (6 bases). Germline V gives CDR1 SEHNR, CDR2 FQNEAQ (reference sequence). The CDR3 extends over 14 amino acids. V was trimmed by 1 base and J by 12 bases, leaving 18 bases between them. CDR3 DNA: TGTGCCAGCAGCTTAGACGGGTTAGGAACAGGGACTTTCTTT. Its protein product is CASSLDGLGTGTFF. Full variable domain (remainder filled in from reference TRBV7-9 and TRBJ1-1): DTGVSQNPRHKITKRGQNVTFRCDPISEHNRLYWYRQTLGQGPEFLTYFQNEAQLEKSRLLSDRFSAERPKGSFSTLEIQRTEQGDSAMYLCASSLDGLGTGTFFGQGTRLTVV.

This clone was observed a handful of times. The chain uses TRBV5-1 and TRBJ1-1; 9 nucleotides line up with TRBD1. The germline gives CDR1 SGHRS, CDR2 YFSETQ. The CDR3 extends over 15 amino acids. The V gene end was trimmed by 0 bases and the J gene end by 5 bases; junction bases not matched to a gene: 5. Here the CDR3 DNA reads TGCGCCAGCAGCTTGGGGGACAGGGATATGACTGAAGCTTTCTTT. Amino acids: CASSLGDRDMTEAFF.

This clone was seen once. This chain links TRBV27 with TRBJ2-5; D remains unclear. Trimming removed 5 bases from V and 0 bases from J, with 16 bases in between. Germline assignment: CDR1 MNHEY and CDR2 SMNVEV (reference sequence). The CDR3 runs 16 residues. CDR3 in amino acids: CASSPHLAGNQETQYF. CDR3 in DNA: TGTGCCAGCAGTCCCCACTTGGCCGGAAACCAAGAGACCCAGTACTTC.

This clone was seen once. J is TRBJ1-2 and V is TRBV15; 7 bases agree with TRBD1. Germline lookup yields CDR1 LNHNV and CDR2 YYDKDF (reference sequence). V shed 5 bases and J 5 bases; nucleotides not matched to a gene: 11. The CDR3 runs to 15 residues. This chain's CDR3 is CATSGSGTVNYGYTF. In nucleotides, the CDR3 is TGTGCCACCAGCGGTTCCGGGACAGTTAATTATGGCTACACCTTC.

This clone is a singleton in its sample. The chain recombines TRBV5-4 with TRBJ2-3, with 12 bases lining up with TRBD2. This CDR3 region has 17 residues. Germline V gene data show CDR1 as SGHNT and CDR2 as YYREEE (reference sequence). Trimming removed 1 base from V and 2 bases from J; junction bases left unmatched: 5. The CDR3 is CASSLTRTSGTTDTQYF. The CDR3 nucleotides read TGTGCCAGCAGCTTGACTCGGACTAGCGGGACCACAGATACGCAGTATTTT. Combining the CDR3 with reference TRBV5-4 and TRBJ2-3 gives the whole variable domain ETGVTQSPTHLIKTRGQQVTLRCSSQSGHNTVSWYQQALGQGPQFIFQYYREEENGRGNFPPRFSGLQFPNYSSELNVNALELDDSALYLCASSLTRTSGTTDTQYFGPGTRLTVL.

The chain joins TRBV5-4 to TRBJ2-7, with D uncertain. V was shortened by 1 base and J by 0 bases, with 8 bases between the two germline ends. The CDR3 runs to 14 residues. CDR1 and CDR2 from the germline V gene are SGHNT and YYREEE (reference sequence). The CDR3 reads CASSLPASSYEQYF. DNA of the CDR3: TGTGCCAGCAGCTTGCCAGCCTCCTCCTACGAGCAGTACTTC.

Comments on this clone: Being one base from a much bigger clone, this may be a read error. The same CDR3 also results from other DNA sequences found in this sample. The chain links TRBV5-1 to TRBJ2-1; unclear D gene. The germline gives CDR1 SGHRS, CDR2 YFSETQ. V was pared by 0 bases and J by 0 bases, with 7 bases between. The CDR3 consists of 15 residues. The CDR3 nucleotides are TGCGCCAGCAGCTTGGACGTAAGCTCCTACAATGAGCAGTTCTTC. Translation gives CASSLDVSSYNEQFF.

This rearrangement joins TRBV7-6 to TRBJ2-2; 7 bases map to TRBD2. Germline CDR1 is SGHVS and CDR2 is FNYEAQ. The trim removed 1 base at V and 6 bases at J, leaving 8 bases unmatched. The CDR3 runs to 16 residues. CDR3 sequence: CASSLVGRLAAGELFF. The DNA of the CDR3 is TGTGCCAGCAGCTTAGTGGGGCGACTAGCTGCCGGGGAGCTGTTTTTT.

The chain employs TRBV5-5 and TRBJ1-4; TRBD1 matches at 11 bases. Germline CDR1 is SGHKS and CDR2 is YYEKEE (reference sequence). This CDR3 has 16 residues. J gave up 0 bases and V 4 bases, and 2 bases lay outside the gene matches. Written as DNA, the CDR3 is TGTGCCAGCAGCATGGACAGGGGGCCAACTAATGAAAAACTGTTTTTT. It specifies CASSMDRGPTNEKLFF.

This clone was detected a few times. Other DNA sequences in the same sample also yield this CDR3. The genes are TRBV28 and TRBJ2-3; D remains unclear. Between the trimmed V and J ends, which lost 1 base and 7 bases, there was a span of 6 bases. Germline-derived CDR1 and CDR2 are MDHEN and SYDVKM. There are 12 residues in the CDR3. CDR3 protein: CASSLSGNTQYF. As DNA, the CDR3 is TGTGCCAGCAGTTTATCCGGTAATACGCAGTATTTT.

The V gene is TRBV7-2, the J gene TRBJ2-7; 12 bases align to TRBD2. The J segment lost 7 bases and the V segment lost 4 bases, leaving 5 bases of the junction unmatched. Germline V gives CDR1 SGHTA, CDR2 FQGNSA. The CDR3 sequence is 14 residues long. This chain's CDR3 is CASSSTSGSWEQYF. DNA of the CDR3: TGTGCCAGCAGCTCGACTAGCGGGAGTTGGGAGCAGTACTTC. Filled out from reference TRBV7-2 and TRBJ2-7, the complete variable domain reads GAGVSQSPSNKVTEKGKDVELRCDPISGHTALYWYRQSLGQGLEFLIYFQGNSAPDKSGLPSDRFSAERTGGSVSTLTIQRTQQEDSAVYLCASSSTSGSWEQYFGPGTRLTVT.

The chain is built from TRBV29-1 and TRBJ2-7; TRBD1 aligns across 9 bases. The V and J ends lost 7 bases and 3 bases, in that order; junction bases with no gene match: 10. CDR1 is SQVTM, CDR2 ANQGSEA, per germline. The CDR3 consists of 14 residues. This chain's CDR3 is CSGSRGTGRYEQYF. The DNA of the CDR3 is TGCAGCGGAAGTCGTGGGACAGGGCGCTACGAGCAGTACTTC.

The rearrangement joins TRBV5-1 to TRBJ1-5; the match to TRBD1 covers 9 bases. Per the germline V gene, CDR1 is SGHRS and CDR2 is YFSETQ. The CDR3 runs to 15 residues. V lost 5 bases and J lost 10; bases outside the gene matches: 13. The chain's CDR3 is CASRLGQGNFEPQHF. The CDR3 DNA reads TGCGCCAGCAGGTTAGGACAGGGGAATTTCGAACCCCAGCATTTT.

This clone was counted at least ten times. The chain carries TRBV5-4 and TRBJ1-4, with D maybe TRBD1 (5 bases). Germline V gene sequence: CDR1 SGHNT, CDR2 YYREEE (reference sequence). Trimming pared 4 bases from V and 8 bases from J, leaving 21 bases between. The CDR3 extends over 16 amino acids. The CDR3 here is CASSPNLQDSVEKLFF. CDR3 coding DNA: TGTGCCAGCAGCCCCAACCTACAGGACTCTGTCGAAAAACTGTTTTTT.

A remark on this clone: Other DNA sequences of this sample code for an identical CDR3. The V and J genes are TRBV28 and TRBJ2-7; TRBD2 matches 10 bases. Losses at the gene ends were 7 bases for V and 0 bases for J; bases not matched to a gene: 0. The CDR3 covers 13 residues. CDR1 and CDR2 from the germline V gene are MDHEN and SYDVKM. This CDR3 reads CASTSGSSYEQYF. CDR3 DNA sequence: TGTGCCAGCACTAGCGGGAGCTCCTACGAGCAGTACTTC.

The J gene is TRBJ1-3, the V gene TRBV19; no definite D call. Looked up from germline, CDR1 is LNHDA and CDR2 is SQIVND (reference sequence). This CDR3 comprises 13 residues. Trimming stripped 3 bases from V and 2 bases from J, with 5 bases between. The CDR3 sequence is CASSIQAGNTIYF. CDR3 bases: TGTGCCAGTAGTATCCAGGCTGGAAACACCATATATTTT.

This clone was found a few times. The chain links TRBV19 to TRBJ1-1; D gene ambiguous. V was trimmed by 6 bases and J by 0 bases, leaving 8 bases between them. Germline lookup yields CDR1 LNHDA and CDR2 SQIVND (reference sequence). The CDR3 length is 13 residues. DNA for the CDR3: TGTGCCAGTAGCGAGCATTTGAACACTGAAGCTTTCTTT. It codes for CASSEHLNTEAFF.

This clone was seen a handful of times. The chain employs TRBV5-1 and TRBJ2-7; possible D gene TRBD2, 5 bases. CDR3 length: 14 residues. V dropped 1 base and J dropped 5 bases, with 13 bases sitting between them. CDR1 is SGHRS, CDR2 YFSETQ, per germline. CDR3 protein: CASSLSQRNHEQYF. For the CDR3, the DNA is TGCGCCAGCAGCTTGTCCCAGCGGAACCACGAGCAGTACTTC. Looking up the rest from reference TRBV5-1 and TRBJ2-7 gives the full variable domain: KAGVTQTPRYLIKTRGQQVTLSCSPISGHRSVSWYQQTPGQGLQFLFEYFSETQRNKGNFPGRFSGRQFSNSRSEMNVSTLELGDSALYLCASSLSQRNHEQYFGPGTRLTVT.

This clone was seen repeatedly, ten times or more. This chain joins TRBV29-1 and TRBJ2-5, with D perhaps matching TRBD1 or TRBD2 (6 bases each). Trimming cost V 0 bases and J 4 bases, with 15 bases left between them. The CDR3 sequence is 15 residues long. The V gene's germline CDR1 is SQVTM and CDR2 ANQGSEA. CDR3 region: CSVEDWGAEGETQYF. In DNA form, the CDR3 reads TGCAGCGTTGAAGATTGGGGGGCGGAAGGAGAGACCCAGTACTTC.